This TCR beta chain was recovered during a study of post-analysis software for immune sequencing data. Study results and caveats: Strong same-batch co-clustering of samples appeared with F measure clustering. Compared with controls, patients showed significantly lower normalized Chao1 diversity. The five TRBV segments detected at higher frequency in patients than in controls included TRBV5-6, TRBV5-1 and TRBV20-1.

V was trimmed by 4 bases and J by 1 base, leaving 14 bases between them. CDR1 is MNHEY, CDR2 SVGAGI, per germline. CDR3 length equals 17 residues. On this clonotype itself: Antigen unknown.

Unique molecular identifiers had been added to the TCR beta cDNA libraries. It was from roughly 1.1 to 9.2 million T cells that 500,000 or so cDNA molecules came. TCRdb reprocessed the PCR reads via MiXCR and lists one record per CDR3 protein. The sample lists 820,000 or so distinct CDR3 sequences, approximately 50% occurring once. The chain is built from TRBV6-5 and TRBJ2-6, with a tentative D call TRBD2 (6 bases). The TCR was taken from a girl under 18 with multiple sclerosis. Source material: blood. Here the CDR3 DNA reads TGTGCCAGCAGTTCCCGTGGGGACTGGTCTGGGGCCAACGTCCTGACTTTC. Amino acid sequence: CASSSRGDWSGANVLTF.